The 16 T cell receptor beta chains presented below share a single source sample, sequenced in a study of T cell responses to AZD1222 COVID-19 vaccine. Here immunoSEQ multiplex PCR was the method, and the copy in TCRdb shows in-frame clones only, minus some. The sample records some 140,000 clones, about 87% being singletons. The sequenced sample was peripheral blood, obtained on day 0 of AZD1222 vaccination. The receptors were gathered from an adult in good health.

V and J are TRBV23-1 and TRBJ1-6; 8 nucleotides align to TRBD1. TRBV23-1 is known as an ORF, though its function is uncertain. J lost 10 bases, V lost 11 bases, and 4 bases had no gene match. The CDR3 runs 11 residues. CDR3: CADRGCSPLHF. The CDR3 DNA follows: TGCGCCGACAGGGGTTGCTCACCCCTCCACTTT.

V usage is TRBV5-1 and J usage is TRBJ1-3; the D is unclear. The germline V gene has CDR1 SGHRS and CDR2 YFSETQ. V lost 4 bases and J lost 1, with 18 bases in between. This CDR3 region has 17 residues. The CDR3 coding sequence is TGCGCCAGCAGCCCTGGTGGAGGTGAGGGTTCTGGAAACACCATATATTTT. It encodes CASSPGGGEGSGNTIYF.

V and J are TRBV29-1 and TRBJ2-1, with D perhaps TRBD1 (5 bases). Germline assignment: CDR1 SQVTM and CDR2 ANQGSEA. The CDR3 covers 11 residues. Trimming cost V 7 bases and J 4 bases, with 8 bases left between them. The CDR3 DNA is TGCAGCGGCTACAGGTACAATGAGCAGTTCTTC. Translating it yields CSGYRYNEQFF.

This sequence joins TRBV6-5 and TRBJ1-6; D is unresolved. The V gene lost 0 bases and the J gene lost 7 bases, with 13 bases spanning the gap. CDR1 and CDR2 (germline): MNHEY, SVGAGI. This CDR3 spans 16 amino acids. The CDR3 is CASSYSPAGLNSPLHF. The CDR3 coding sequence is TGTGCCAGCAGTTACTCACCTGCCGGGTTGAATTCACCCCTCCACTTT.

This CDR3 reads CASSQGPYTEAFF. Written as DNA, the CDR3 is TGTGCCAGTAGCCAGGGACCGTACACTGAAGCTTTCTTT. This chain connects TRBV19 to TRBJ1-1, with D possibly matching TRBD1 (5 bases). The germline V gene encodes CDR1 LNHDA and CDR2 SQIVND (reference sequence). The CDR3 is made up of 13 amino acids. V was pared by 6 bases and J by 3 bases, with 11 bases between.

The chain links TRBV7-2 to TRBJ1-5; the D is unclear. The CDR3 sequence is 13 residues long. Per germline, CDR1 SGHTA and CDR2 FQGNSA. V lost 1 base, J lost 6 bases, and 7 bases lay in between. CDR3 loop: CASSLGVIQPQHF. DNA for the CDR3: TGTGCCAGCAGCTTAGGGGTGATTCAGCCCCAGCATTTT.

The chain uses TRBV19 and TRBJ1-5; 11 nucleotides line up with TRBD1. The CDR3 is 17 amino acids. From germline, CDR1 is LNHDA and CDR2 SQIVND (reference sequence). Trimming at V came to 5 bases and at J to 4 bases, leaving 10 bases not matched to a gene. CDR3 in amino acids: CASSSGQGAVSNQPQHF. The CDR3 DNA sequence: TGTGCCAGTAGTTCAGGACAGGGGGCCGTTTCGAATCAGCCCCAGCATTTT.

CDR3 coding DNA: TGTGCCAGCAGCTTGAGGGGCCGAGGGGTTCACGAGCAGTACTTC. It specifies CASSLRGRGVHEQYF. The rearrangement uses TRBV5-6 and TRBJ2-7, with D perhaps TRBD1 or TRBD2 (5 bases each). The CDR3 consists of 15 residues. Germline assignment: CDR1 SGHDT and CDR2 YYEEEE. V lost 1 base and J lost 5, with 16 bases in between.

The chain links TRBV7-2 to TRBJ1-2; the match to TRBD1 covers 9 bases. This CDR3 spans 15 amino acids. J was trimmed by 4 bases and V by 5 bases; bases with no gene match: 8. The germline V gene encodes CDR1 SGHTA and CDR2 FQGNSA. The CDR3 DNA reads TGTGCCAGCAGCCAGGCCGGGACAGGGATCTATGGCTACACCTTC. Protein product: CASSQAGTGIYGYTF.

Remarks on this clone: The junction shows a germline mismatch at one end, possibly a read error. CDR3 sequence: CASSLGSYQPQHF. The CDR3, as DNA: TGTGCCAGCAGTTTAGGTAGCTATCAGCCCCAGCATTTT. The chain has TRBV12-3 or TRBV12-4 and TRBJ1-5, with D hard to call. The CDR3 covers 13 residues.

The gene calls are TRBV6-2 or TRBV6-3 and TRBJ1-4; D gene unclear. The length of the CDR3 is 12 residues. Trimming took 2 bases from V and 12 from J, leaving 10 bases between them. Germline loops: CDR1 MNHEY, CDR2 SVGEGT. The CDR3 bases are TGTGCCAGCAGTTACCCACAAGGTCAACTGTTTTTT. Residues: CASSYPQGQLFF.

The chain is built from TRBV18 and TRBJ2-7, with D possibly being TRBD1 (6 bases). This CDR3 has 14 residues. The germline gives CDR1 KGHSH, CDR2 LQKENI. V lost 3 bases, J lost 4 bases, and 13 bases lay in between. CDR3 DNA: TGTGCCAGCTCACCCAGTCAGGGGTTATACGAGCAGTACTTC. Amino acids: CASSPSQGLYEQYF.

The V and J genes are TRBV19 and TRBJ1-2; D call uncertain. The V gene's germline CDR1 is LNHDA and CDR2 SQIVND (reference sequence). The CDR3 totals 11 residues. V was clipped by 5 bases and J by 5 bases, with 6 bases between them. This chain's CDR3 is CASSLGYGYTF. The CDR3 DNA sequence: TGTGCCAGTAGTCTAGGTTATGGCTACACCTTC.

The chain employs TRBV28 and TRBJ1-4, with D possibly being TRBD1 (6 bases). The CDR3 spans 14 residues. Germline V CDR1 and CDR2: MDHEN, SYDVKM. Trimming shortened V by 8 bases and J by 6 bases, and 16 bases separated the two germline ends. The CDR3: CASHRPGVHEKLFF. CDR3 DNA sequence: TGTGCCAGCCACCGCCCAGGGGTTCATGAAAAACTGTTTTTT.

V and J are TRBV4-1 and TRBJ2-5; 9 nucleotides line up with TRBD1. The CDR3 consists of 15 residues. Germline values: CDR1 MGHRA, CDR2 YSYEKL. The V segment lost 5 bases and the J segment 4 bases; nucleotides outside the gene matches: 8. The CDR3 region has the DNA TGCGCCAGCAGCGGGGACAGGGTTTGGGGAGAGACCCAGTACTTC. Residues: CASSGDRVWGETQYF.

V and J are TRBV7-9 and TRBJ2-5; D is ambiguous. CDR1 and CDR2 from the germline V gene are SEHNR and FQNEAQ (reference sequence). This CDR3 spans 11 amino acids. V lost 4 bases and J 4 bases, leaving 4 bases between the germline ends. The CDR3 loop reads CASSSGETQYF. Written as DNA, the CDR3 is TGTGCCAGCAGCTCGGGAGAGACCCAGTACTTC.